The following is a T cell receptor (beta chain) sequence with its context. No antigen is known for it. The data derive from a study of a mutant IDH1 vaccine in newly diagnosed glioma. Some clones are missing from TCRdb's copy, which holds only in-frame ones; the method was immunoSEQ multiplex PCR. The sample includes 30,000 to 40,000 clones, roughly four fifths seen only once; the top ten take approximately 5.1%. CDR1 is SGDLS, CDR2 YYNGEE, per germline. Trimming cost V 2 bases and J 4 bases, with 12 bases left between them. The length of the CDR3 is 15 residues. Time point defined: week 23, last vaccination. Every vaccination contained 300 ug of the mutant IDH1 20-mer peptide and was paired with topical imiquimod.

The chain links TRBV9 to TRBJ2-2, with a weak D call TRBD1 (6 bases). This receptor was identified in a man in his forties with glioma. Sequencing used PBMCs, obtained from a glioma patient whose treatment included an IDH1 peptide vaccine. CDR3 loop: CASSVSGTSTGELFF. For the CDR3, the DNA is TGTGCCAGCAGCGTCTCCGGGACAAGCACCGGGGAGCTGTTTTTT.